Presented here are 32 T cell receptor beta chains from one specimen sequenced in a study of T cell responses to AZD1222 COVID-19 vaccine. Sequenced by immunoSEQ multiplex PCR; TCRdb stores in-frame clones only, minus some. Among more than 85,000 clones listed, just under 90% were seen once. This specimen consisted of peripheral blood, obtained on day 0 of AZD1222 vaccination. The receptors originated from an adult in good health.

The rearrangement joins TRBV28 to TRBJ2-7; TRBD1 is a possible D gene (7 bases). Germline V gives CDR1 MDHEN, CDR2 SYDVKM. V lost 4 bases, J lost 5 bases, and 15 bases lay in between. The CDR3 loop spans 14 amino acids. Here the CDR3 reads CASSSGGDRHEQYF. CDR3 in DNA: TGTGCCAGCAGTTCAGGCGGGGACAGACACGAGCAGTACTTC.

The chain employs TRBV7-2 and TRBJ2-1; 8 bases align to TRBD2. Germline V CDR1 and CDR2: SGHTA, FQGNSA. This CDR3 region has 15 residues. Trimming removed 5 bases from V and 2 bases from J; junction bases left unmatched: 5. This CDR3 is CASSPGGQAYNEQFF. CDR3 DNA sequence: TGTGCCAGCAGCCCGGGGGGGCAGGCCTACAATGAGCAGTTCTTC. The full variable domain, its missing parts supplied by reference TRBV7-2 and TRBJ2-1, is GAGVSQSPSNKVTEKGKDVELRCDPISGHTALYWYRQSLGQGLEFLIYFQGNSAPDKSGLPSDRFSAERTGGSVSTLTIQRTQQEDSAVYLCASSPGGQAYNEQFFGPGTRLTVL.

The V gene is TRBV7-2, the J gene TRBJ2-3; tentatively, D is TRBD1 or TRBD2 (6 bases each). The length of the CDR3 is 16 residues. Trimming took off 0 bases at V and 3 bases at J, with 13 bases between the two ends. Per germline, CDR1 SGHTA and CDR2 FQGNSA. CDR3 protein: CASSLAGGRGTDTQYF. CDR3 nucleotide sequence: TGTGCCAGCAGCTTAGCGGGGGGAAGGGGGACAGATACGCAGTATTTT.

In its sample, this clone was seen a few times. This rearrangement joins TRBV4-3 to TRBJ1-2, with D perhaps TRBD1 (5 bases). The CDR3 sequence is 17 residues long. V gave up 0 bases and J gave up 4 bases, with 18 bases separating them. Germline CDR1 and CDR2: LGHNA and YSLEER. This CDR3 reads CASSQDRGGTLGYGYTF. The CDR3 DNA follows: TGCGCCAGCAGCCAAGATCGGGGGGGAACCCTCGGCTATGGCTACACCTTC.

The J gene is TRBJ2-3, the V gene TRBV5-1, with 8 bases matching TRBD1. Germline V gives CDR1 SGHRS, CDR2 YFSETQ. The V and J ends lost 4 bases and 6 bases, in that order; junction bases with no gene match: 7. There are 14 residues in the CDR3. For the CDR3, the DNA is TGCGCCAGCAGCCCGGGACAGGAGGCGGATACGCAGTATTTT. This sequence encodes CASSPGQEADTQYF.

The CDR3 DNA reads as TGTGCCAGCAGCCGATACAGGGGGCTACGGACTGAAGCTTTCTTT. Translating it yields CASSRYRGLRTEAFF. V usage is TRBV14 and J usage is TRBJ1-1; 9 bases line up with TRBD1. CDR3 length: 15 amino acids. The J segment lost 5 bases and the V segment lost 4 bases, leaving 8 bases of the junction unmatched. Germline CDR1 and CDR2: SGHDN and FVKESK.

The chain links TRBV28 to TRBJ2-3; TRBD2 aligns across 13 bases. CDR1 MDHEN and CDR2 SYDVKM come from the germline V gene. J was trimmed by 6 bases and V by 5 bases; bases with no gene match: 11. The CDR3 length is 17 residues. The CDR3 bases are TGTGCCAGCAGTCAGCCGGGACTAGCGGGGCAAGGGGATACGCAGTATTTT. This sequence encodes CASSQPGLAGQGDTQYF.

The gene calls are TRBV5-4 and TRBJ1-4; D is undetermined. Trimming stripped 4 bases from V and 6 bases from J, with 10 bases between. CDR1 and CDR2 from the germline V gene are SGHNT and YYREEE (reference sequence). The CDR3 has 13 amino acids. CDR3 region: CASSRNTDEKLFF. The CDR3 DNA is TGTGCCAGCAGCCGGAATACCGATGAAAAACTGTTTTTT.

V usage is TRBV4-3 and J usage is TRBJ2-7, with 9 bases identical to TRBD2. The V gene end was trimmed by 0 bases and the J gene end by 5 bases; junction bases not matched to a gene: 17. The CDR3 consists of 19 residues. The germline V gene encodes CDR1 LGHNA and CDR2 YSLEER. CDR3 nucleotide sequence: TGCGCCAGCAGCCAAGATACTCCTTGGGAAGCGGGGGGCGAACACGAGCAGTACTTC. This sequence encodes CASSQDTPWEAGGEHEQYF.

The rearrangement joins TRBV6-5 to TRBJ1-2; D unclear. This CDR3 spans 12 amino acids. The germline V gene encodes CDR1 MNHEY and CDR2 SVGAGI. The ends were cut back, 2 bases at V and 2 bases at J, with 3 bases in the middle. The CDR3 DNA is TGTGCCAGCAGTTACAGAAACTATGGCTACACCTTC. Protein product: CASSYRNYGYTF.

This clone was picked up a small number of times. This chain links TRBV9 with TRBJ2-1; TRBD2 matches 8 bases. There are 14 residues in the CDR3. Germline V lookup: CDR1 SGDLS, CDR2 YYNGEE. Losses at the gene ends were 2 bases for V and 6 bases for J; bases not matched to a gene: 4. CDR3 sequence reads: CASSVLGGANEQFF. The CDR3, as DNA: TGTGCCAGCAGCGTCCTCGGGGGGGCCAATGAGCAGTTCTTC. Full variable domain (rest looked up from reference TRBV9 and TRBJ2-1): DSGVTQTPKHLITATGQRVTLRCSPRSGDLSVYWYQQSLDQGLQFLIQYYNGEERAKGNILERFSAQQFPDLHSELNLSSLELGDSALYFCASSVLGGANEQFFGPGTRLTVL.

The chain is built from TRBV9 and TRBJ2-7; tentative D call: TRBD1 (5 bases). The V end was cut by 4 bases, the J end by 6 bases, with 20 bases between. CDR3 length: 15 residues. Germline loops: CDR1 SGDLS, CDR2 YYNGEE. CDR3 DNA: TGTGCCAGCAGCCCCGATGTGGCAGGGCCCAGCGAGCAGTACTTC. It translates to CASSPDVAGPSEQYF.

V gene TRBV6-5 combines with J gene TRBJ1-1, with D hard to call. The CDR3 has 14 amino acids. Between the trimmed V and J ends, which lost 6 bases and 1 base, there was a span of 12 bases. Germline CDR1 is MNHEY and CDR2 is SVGAGI. CDR3 in DNA: TGTGCCAGCAGCCTCCGGAGCCCGAACACTGAAGCTTTCTTT. Protein: CASSLRSPNTEAFF.

On this clone itself: The junction shows a germline mismatch at one end, possibly a read error. This sequence joins TRBV29-1 and TRBJ1-2, with D maybe TRBD1 (5 bases). Germline V gene sequence: CDR1 SQVTM, CDR2 ANQGSEA. This CDR3 is built from 10 residues. As DNA, the CDR3 is TGCAGCGTCCCGGACCGCCAGGGTGGCTTC. This gives the protein CSVPDRQGGF.

V is TRBV20-1 and J is TRBJ1-2; unclear D gene. This CDR3 is built from 12 residues. Germline V gene data show CDR1 as DFQATT and CDR2 as SNEGSKA (reference sequence). Trimming shortened V by 3 bases and J by 6 bases, and 11 bases separated the two germline ends. CDR3 residues: CSASWQVNGYTF. DNA of the CDR3: TGCAGTGCTAGTTGGCAGGTCAATGGCTACACCTTC.

The rearrangement joins TRBV19 to TRBJ1-2; TRBD1 is a possible D gene (5 bases). Germline V CDR1 and CDR2: LNHDA, SQIVND (reference sequence). The ends were cut back, 10 bases at V and 6 bases at J, with 15 bases in the middle. There are 12 residues in the CDR3. The CDR3 DNA follows: TGTGCCACCCCCTCGGGGGGAGATGGCTACACCTTC. Protein product: CATPSGGDGYTF.

J is TRBJ1-6 and V is TRBV3-1 (or the pseudogene TRBV3-2); D remains unclear. Per germline, CDR1 LGHDT and CDR2 YNNKEL (reference sequence). The CDR3 is 13 residues long. The V gene lost 4 bases and the J gene lost 7 bases, with 8 bases spanning the gap. The CDR3 nucleotides read TGTGCCAGCAGCCTGACAAGAAATTCACCCCTCCACTTT. Protein product: CASSLTRNSPLHF.

The genes are TRBV7-9 and TRBJ2-1, with D possibly TRBD1 on 5 matching bases. CDR3 length equals 15 residues. V gave up 6 bases and J gave up 2 bases, with 14 bases separating them. The germline gives CDR1 SEHNR, CDR2 FQNEAQ (reference sequence). The CDR3 DNA is TGTGCCAGCAGTCGCCAGACAGTTACCTACAATGAGCAGTTCTTC. It encodes CASSRQTVTYNEQFF.

This rearrangement joins TRBV5-1 to TRBJ1-2; D is undetermined. Germline-derived CDR1 and CDR2 are SGHRS and YFSETQ. The CDR3 consists of 16 residues. The V end lost 6 bases, the J end lost 1 base, and 19 bases lay between the germline ends. The CDR3 DNA follows: TGCGCCAGCAACCGCGGAGGGCCTTCCCTTAACTATGGCTACACCTTC. Residues: CASNRGGPSLNYGYTF.

The chain recombines TRBV4-2 with TRBJ2-5; TRBD2 matches at 12 bases. The V gene's germline CDR1 is LGHNA and CDR2 YNFKEQ. V shed 1 base, J shed 0 bases, and the junction held 3 bases outside the gene matches. The CDR3 is 17 residues long. The CDR3 reads CASSQALAGGHQETQYF. DNA for the CDR3: TGTGCCAGCAGCCAAGCGCTAGCGGGGGGGCACCAAGAGACCCAGTACTTC.

The gene calls are TRBV2 and TRBJ1-5, with D perhaps matching TRBD1 (5 bases). CDR1 is SNHLY, CDR2 FYNNEI, per germline. This CDR3 spans 14 amino acids. V lost 0 bases and J 2 bases, leaving 5 bases between the germline ends. The CDR3, as DNA: TGTGCCAGCAGTGAAGCAGGGGGCAATCAGCCCCAGCATTTT. This translates into CASSEAGGNQPQHF. The variable domain in full, with the rest retrieved from reference TRBV2 and TRBJ1-5, is EPEVTQTPSHQVTQMGQEVILRCVPISNHLYFYWYRQILGQKVEFLVSFYNNEISEKSEIFDDQFSVERPDGSNFTLKIRSTKLEDSAMYFCASSEAGGNQPQHFGDGTRLSIL.

The chain links TRBV4-1 to TRBJ1-2; 9 bases agree with TRBD1. Germline trimming cut 4 bases from V and 6 bases from J; bases unmatched to any gene: 24. The CDR3 extends over 20 amino acids. Per germline, CDR1 MGHRA and CDR2 YSYEKL. CDR3 loop: CASSRQVPGQGPLLGDGYTF. CDR3 coding DNA: TGCGCCAGCAGCCGTCAAGTCCCGGGACAGGGACCCCTTTTGGGTGATGGCTACACCTTC.

This chain joins TRBV7-9 and TRBJ2-5; TRBD1 agrees at 8 bases. Germline V lookup: CDR1 SEHNR, CDR2 FQNEAQ (reference sequence). This CDR3 is 14 amino acids long. After removal of 4 bases from V and 2 bases from J, the junction contained 3 bases not matched to a gene. CDR3 sequence reads: CASSSWTGQETQYF. Here the CDR3 DNA reads TGTGCCAGCAGCTCCTGGACAGGGCAAGAGACCCAGTACTTC.

CDR3 loop: CASSLLGGPTEPYGYTF. DNA for the CDR3: TGTGCCAGCAGCTTACTTGGCGGTCCTACGGAACCCTATGGCTACACCTTC. The V call is TRBV7-6, the J call TRBJ1-2, with D unresolved. This CDR3 contains 17 residues. The V end was cut by 2 bases, the J end by 4 bases, with 20 bases between. CDR1 and CDR2 (germline): SGHVS, FNYEAQ.

This rearrangement joins TRBV2 to TRBJ1-4; TRBD1 might be the D (6 bases). Looked up from germline, CDR1 is SNHLY and CDR2 is FYNNEI. The CDR3 loop spans 16 amino acids. Trimming left V 7 bases short and J 0 bases short, with 15 bases between. CDR3 sequence: CASNRQAIATNEKLFF. In DNA, the CDR3 is TGTGCCAGCAATAGACAGGCCATTGCAACTAATGAAAAACTGTTTTTT. The entire variable domain, with the rest obtained from reference TRBV2 and TRBJ1-4, is as follows: EPEVTQTPSHQVTQMGQEVILRCVPISNHLYFYWYRQILGQKVEFLVSFYNNEISEKSEIFDDQFSVERPDGSNFTLKIRSTKLEDSAMYFCASNRQAIATNEKLFFGSGTQLSVL.

This clone has a single count. V usage is TRBV7-2 and J usage is TRBJ1-2; the match to TRBD1 covers 9 bases. Germline CDR1 reads SGHTA; CDR2 reads FQGNSA. Trimming took 5 bases from V and 4 from J; bases not matched to a gene: 8. There are 15 residues in the CDR3. The CDR3 loop is CASSPTTGGGYGYTF. Here the CDR3 DNA reads TGTGCCAGCAGCCCGACCACAGGGGGCGGCTATGGCTACACCTTC. The full variable domain, its missing parts supplied by reference TRBV7-2 and TRBJ1-2, is GAGVSQSPSNKVTEKGKDVELRCDPISGHTALYWYRQSLGQGLEFLIYFQGNSAPDKSGLPSDRFSAERTGGSVSTLTIQRTQQEDSAVYLCASSPTTGGGYGYTFGSGTRLTVV.

CDR3: CASTSGRQSNQPQHF. DNA for the CDR3: TGTGCCAGCACTTCGGGACGGCAAAGCAATCAGCCCCAGCATTTT. V and J are TRBV6-5 and TRBJ1-5; tentative D call: TRBD1 (5 bases). Between the trimmed V and J ends, which lost 7 bases and 1 base, there was a span of 14 bases. Germline CDR1 is MNHEY and CDR2 is SVGAGI. This CDR3 has 15 amino acids.

The chain is built from TRBV3-1 (or the pseudogene TRBV3-2) and TRBJ2-4; 7 nucleotides align to TRBD2. Per the germline V gene, CDR1 is LGHDT and CDR2 is YNNKEL (reference sequence). Trimming at V came to 8 bases and at J to 2 bases, leaving 6 bases not matched to a gene. The CDR3 has 14 amino acids. Here the CDR3 reads CASSREGTKNIQYF. In DNA, the CDR3 is TGTGCCAGCTCCAGGGAGGGGACCAAAAACATTCAGTACTTC.

V and J are TRBV7-2 and TRBJ2-1; 11 bases align to TRBD2. CDR1 is SGHTA, CDR2 FQGNSA, per germline. The V segment lost 1 base and the J segment 9 bases; nucleotides outside the gene matches: 5. The CDR3 spans 15 residues. CDR3 nucleotide sequence: TGTGCCAGCAGCTTAGGGGTAGCGGGGGGGCTTGAGCAGTTCTTC. It specifies CASSLGVAGGLEQFF.

A few counts support this clone. The chain is built from TRBV7-9 and TRBJ2-7, with D perhaps given as TRBD1 or TRBD2 (5 bases each). CDR3 length equals 14 residues. V was trimmed by 3 bases and J by 1 base, leaving 10 bases between them. Per germline, CDR1 SEHNR and CDR2 FQNEAQ (reference sequence). The CDR3 spells CASSFGGRSYEQYF. CDR3 bases: TGTGCCAGCAGCTTTGGGGGAAGGTCCTACGAGCAGTACTTC.

This chain uses TRBV9 with TRBJ2-1; 8 bases match TRBD2. V was clipped by 4 bases and J by 13 bases; unmatched bases: 7. This CDR3 is built from 12 residues. CDR1 and CDR2 (germline): SGDLS, YYNGEE. The CDR3 nucleotides read TGTGCCAGCAGCCTGCGGGAGGACAACCAGTTCTTC. Its translation is CASSLREDNQFF.

V is TRBV2 and J is TRBJ1-2, with 9 nucleotides matching TRBD1. Trimming took 0 bases from V and 4 from J; bases not matched to a gene: 6. In germline, CDR1 is SNHLY, CDR2 FYNNEI. The CDR3 covers 16 residues. The CDR3 is CASSEARTGAIYGYTF. CDR3 DNA sequence: TGTGCCAGCAGTGAAGCCCGGACAGGGGCGATCTATGGCTACACCTTC.